Shown below are 15 T cell receptor beta chains from a single sample sequenced in a study of OX40 agonist ivuxolimab in advanced cancers. The method was immunoSEQ multiplex PCR; TCRdb's version includes in-frame clones alone and lacks a portion of them. The sample has 72,000 or so clones; roughly nine tenths are singletons. This specimen consisted of CD4+ or CD8+ T cells sorted from blood, obtained in a trial of the OX40 agonist ivuxolimab. The receptors stem from an adult with an advanced solid tumor such as melanoma, head and neck, liver or kidney cancer.

The chain employs TRBV29-1 and TRBJ2-3; D is uncertain. Trimming removed 8 bases at V and 5 bases at J, with 23 bases between. Germline lookup yields CDR1 SQVTM and CDR2 ANQGSEA. This CDR3 region has 15 residues. This CDR3 reads CSPEGWGRVGDTQYF. The CDR3 nucleotides read TGCAGCCCCGAAGGTTGGGGAAGGGTTGGAGATACGCAGTATTTT.

In nucleotides, the CDR3 is TGTGCCAGCAGAACCCAGTACAGCCAAGAGACCCAGTACTTC. Translation: CASRTQYSQETQYF. The rearrangement links TRBV7-2 to TRBJ2-5; D gene ambiguous. The germline V and J ends were trimmed by 6 bases and 1 base, with 12 bases remaining between them. The germline gives CDR1 SGHTA, CDR2 FQGNSA. This CDR3 comprises 14 residues.

The chain uses TRBV2 and TRBJ2-3, with TRBD2 identical over 9 bases. This CDR3 contains 15 residues. The junction had 6 bases not matched to a gene; V was cut back by 4 bases and J by 4 bases. The germline gives CDR1 SNHLY, CDR2 FYNNEI. CDR3 DNA sequence: TGTGCCAGCAGTGGCCTAGCGGGGAGGCCAGATACGCAGTATTTT. Encoded protein: CASSGLAGRPDTQYF.

The chain employs TRBV28 and TRBJ2-7; possible D gene TRBD2, 5 bases. Germline loops: CDR1 MDHEN, CDR2 SYDVKM. The CDR3 spans 11 residues. With 6 bases removed from V and 9 bases from J, the gap between germline ends came to 12 bases. The CDR3 region has the DNA TGTGCCAGCAGATCAGCGGAAGGGCAGTACTTC. Its protein is CASRSAEGQYF.

V is TRBV5-1 and J is TRBJ1-4; D is possibly TRBD1 (5 bases). With 4 bases removed from V and 5 bases from J, the gap between germline ends came to 12 bases. This CDR3 is 14 amino acids long. CDR1 SGHRS and CDR2 YFSETQ come from the germline V gene. CDR3 nucleotide sequence: TGCGCCAGCAGCCCGGGACGGCAAAATGAAAAACTGTTTTTT. Its translation is CASSPGRQNEKLFF.

This clone was seen only once. The chain recombines TRBV18 with TRBJ2-7, with 7 bases identical to TRBD2. The CDR3 contains 15 residues. Germline values: CDR1 KGHSH, CDR2 LQKENI. V shed 4 bases and J 4 bases; nucleotides not matched to a gene: 10. Here the CDR3 reads CASSLRTGGIYEQYF. Here the CDR3 DNA reads TGTGCCAGCTCACTTAGGACGGGGGGAATATACGAGCAGTACTTC.

The chain joins TRBV5-4 to TRBJ1-2, with 10 nucleotides matching TRBD1. With V trimmed by 4 bases and J by 7 bases, 10 bases remained unmatched. Per the germline V gene, CDR1 is SGHNT and CDR2 is YYREEE (reference sequence). The CDR3 runs 15 residues. The CDR3 spells CASSPGTGVWTGYTF. The CDR3 DNA reads as TGTGCCAGCAGCCCCGGGACAGGGGTTTGGACTGGCTACACCTTC. Full variable domain (rest looked up from reference TRBV5-4 and TRBJ1-2): ETGVTQSPTHLIKTRGQQVTLRCSSQSGHNTVSWYQQALGQGPQFIFQYYREEENGRGNFPPRFSGLQFPNYSSELNVNALELDDSALYLCASSPGTGVWTGYTFGSGTRLTVV.

V and J are TRBV10-1 and TRBJ2-7, with TRBD1 as a possible D gene (6 bases). This CDR3 comprises 14 residues. V lost 6 bases and J lost 8, with 20 bases in between. Germline V lookup: CDR1 WNHNN, CDR2 SYGVQD (reference sequence). Written as DNA, the CDR3 is TGCGCCAGCAGCCCCGGGGACACCCGAATTCAGCAGTACTTC. Translated, it gives CASSPGDTRIQQYF.

The V and J genes are TRBV4-2 and TRBJ2-1; TRBD2 matches at 11 bases. Germline V gene sequence: CDR1 LGHNA, CDR2 YNFKEQ. CDR3 length: 16 residues. Trimming at V came to 0 bases and at J to 8 bases, leaving 6 bases not matched to a gene. The CDR3 loop is CASSQEVAGGHDEQFF. The CDR3 DNA follows: TGTGCCAGCAGCCAAGAAGTAGCGGGGGGGCACGATGAGCAGTTCTTC.

The chain employs TRBV7-2 and TRBJ1-2; perhaps TRBD1 as D (5 bases). V shed 5 bases and J shed 6 bases, with 19 bases lying between them. Germline loops: CDR1 SGHTA, CDR2 FQGNSA. CDR3 length: 15 amino acids. The CDR3 DNA follows: TGTGCCAGCAGCCCCGTTACGACGGGGACGGATGGCTACACCTTC. It translates to CASSPVTTGTDGYTF.

CDR3 nucleotide sequence: TGTGCCAGCAGCCGACGTACTGGGGAGCTGTTTTTT. This codes for CASSRRTGELFF. This chain joins TRBV28 and TRBJ2-2; D is undetermined. Germline V gene lookup returns CDR1 MDHEN and CDR2 SYDVKM. With 6 bases removed from V and 8 bases from J, the gap between germline ends came to 10 bases. The CDR3 loop spans 12 amino acids.

This chain connects TRBV28 to TRBJ1-2, with a tentative D call TRBD1 (6 bases). The length of the CDR3 is 15 residues. The ends were cut back, 3 bases at V and 7 bases at J, with 18 bases in the middle. Germline CDR1 reads MDHEN; CDR2 reads SYDVKM. CDR3 in amino acids: CASSFPDRIRVGYTF. The CDR3 nucleotides read TGTGCCAGCAGTTTCCCCGACAGGATTAGGGTTGGCTACACCTTC.

V gene TRBV7-9 combines with J gene TRBJ2-7; 11 bases are shared with TRBD1. Per the germline V gene, CDR1 is SEHNR and CDR2 is FQNEAQ (reference sequence). The CDR3 consists of 16 residues. V was pared by 5 bases and J by 3 bases, with 9 bases of the junction left unmatched. The CDR3 here is CASSPPPGQGGYEQYF. CDR3 nucleotides: TGTGCCAGCAGCCCGCCCCCGGGACAGGGGGGCTACGAGCAGTACTTC. The variable domain in full, completed from reference TRBV7-9 and TRBJ2-7, reads DTGVSQNPRHKITKRGQNVTFRCDPISEHNRLYWYRQTLGQGPEFLTYFQNEAQLEKSRLLSDRFSAERPKGSFSTLEIQRTEQGDSAMYLCASSPPPGQGGYEQYFGPGTRLTVT.

The chain recombines TRBV10-3 with TRBJ2-1; unclear D gene. Trimming took 3 bases from V and 3 from J, leaving 6 bases between them. The CDR3 has 13 residues. The germline V gene encodes CDR1 ENHRY and CDR2 SYGVKD. CDR3 sequence (DNA): TGTGCCATCAGTGACCAGCTCTACAATGAGCAGTTCTTC. Protein sequence: CAISDQLYNEQFF.

V and J are TRBV2 and TRBJ2-2; D is undetermined. Germline CDR1 is SNHLY and CDR2 is FYNNEI. This CDR3 spans 15 amino acids. V lost 2 bases and J 3 bases, leaving 10 bases between the germline ends. DNA of the CDR3: TGTGCCAGCAGTGAACAAAGGCAGTACACCGGGGAGCTGTTTTTT. Protein sequence: CASSEQRQYTGELFF.